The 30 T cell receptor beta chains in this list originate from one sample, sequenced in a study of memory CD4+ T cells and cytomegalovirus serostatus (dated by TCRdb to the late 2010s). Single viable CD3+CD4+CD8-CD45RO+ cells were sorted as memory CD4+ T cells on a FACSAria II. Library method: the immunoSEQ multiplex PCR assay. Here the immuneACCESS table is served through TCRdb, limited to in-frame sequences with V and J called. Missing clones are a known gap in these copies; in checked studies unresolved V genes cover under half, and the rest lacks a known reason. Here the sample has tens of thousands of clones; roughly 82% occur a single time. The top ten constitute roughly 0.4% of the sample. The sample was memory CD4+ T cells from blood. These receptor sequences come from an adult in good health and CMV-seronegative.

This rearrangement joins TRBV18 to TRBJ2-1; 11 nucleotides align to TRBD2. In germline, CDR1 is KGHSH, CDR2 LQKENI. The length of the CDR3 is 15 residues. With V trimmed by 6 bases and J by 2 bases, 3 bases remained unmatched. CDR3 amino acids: CASSLAGGTYNEQFF. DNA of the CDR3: TGTGCCAGCTCGTTAGCGGGGGGGACCTACAATGAGCAGTTCTTC. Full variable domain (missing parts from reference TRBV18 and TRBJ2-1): NAGVMQNPRHLVRRRGQEARLRCSPMKGHSHVYWYRQLPEEGLKFMVYLQKENIIDESGMPKERFSAEFPKEGPSILRIQQVVRGDSAAYFCASSLAGGTYNEQFFGPGTRLTVL.

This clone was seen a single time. CDR3 in DNA: TGTGCCAGCAGCTTAACGGGACAATTGGATGAAAAACTGTTTTTT. Protein sequence: CASSLTGQLDEKLFF. This rearrangement joins TRBV7-3 to TRBJ1-4; perhaps TRBD1 as D (6 bases). There are 15 residues in the CDR3. Germline CDR1 and CDR2: SGHTA and FQGTGA. With 0 bases removed from V and 6 bases from J, the gap between germline ends came to 11 bases.

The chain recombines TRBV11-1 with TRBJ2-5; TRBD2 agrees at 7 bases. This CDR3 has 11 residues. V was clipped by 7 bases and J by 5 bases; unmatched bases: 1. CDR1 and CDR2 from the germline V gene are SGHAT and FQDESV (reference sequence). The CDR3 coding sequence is TGTGCCAGCATGGGGGGGGAGACCCAGTACTTC. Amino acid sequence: CASMGGETQYF.

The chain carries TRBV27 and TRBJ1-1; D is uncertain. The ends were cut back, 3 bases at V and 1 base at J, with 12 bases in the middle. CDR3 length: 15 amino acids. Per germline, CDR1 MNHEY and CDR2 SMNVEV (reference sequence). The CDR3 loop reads CASSLSPRANTEAFF. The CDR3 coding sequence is TGTGCCAGCAGTTTGAGTCCCCGGGCGAACACTGAAGCTTTCTTT.

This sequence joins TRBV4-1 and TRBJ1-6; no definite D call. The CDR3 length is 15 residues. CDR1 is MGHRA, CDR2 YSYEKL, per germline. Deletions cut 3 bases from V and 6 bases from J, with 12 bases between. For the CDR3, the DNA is TGCGCCAGCAGCCACCCGAAGGGCAGTAATTCACCCCTCCACTTT. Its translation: CASSHPKGSNSPLHF.

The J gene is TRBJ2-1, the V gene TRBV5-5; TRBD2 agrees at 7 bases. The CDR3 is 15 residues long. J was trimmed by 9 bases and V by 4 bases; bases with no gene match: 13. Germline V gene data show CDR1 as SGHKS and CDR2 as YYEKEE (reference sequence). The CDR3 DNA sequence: TGTGCCAGCAGCCCCTTTGCTAGCGGAGGAGGTGAGCAGTTCTTC. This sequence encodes CASSPFASGGGEQFF.

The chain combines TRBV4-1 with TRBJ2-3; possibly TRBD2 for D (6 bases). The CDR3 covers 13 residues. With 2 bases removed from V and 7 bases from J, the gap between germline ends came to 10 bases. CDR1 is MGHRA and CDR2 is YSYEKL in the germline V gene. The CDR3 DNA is TGCGCCAGCAGCCAACGTGGCGGGAATACGCAGTATTTT. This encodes CASSQRGGNTQYF.

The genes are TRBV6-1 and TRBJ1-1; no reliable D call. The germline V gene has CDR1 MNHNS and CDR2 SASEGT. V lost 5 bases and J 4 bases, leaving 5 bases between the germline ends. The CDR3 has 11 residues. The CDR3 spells CASSFGTEAFF. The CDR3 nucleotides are TGTGCCAGCAGTTTTGGCACTGAAGCTTTCTTT.

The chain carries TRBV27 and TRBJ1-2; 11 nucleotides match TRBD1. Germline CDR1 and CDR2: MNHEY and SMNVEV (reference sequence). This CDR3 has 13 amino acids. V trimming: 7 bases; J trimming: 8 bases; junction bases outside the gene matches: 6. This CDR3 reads CASKPDRGPGYTF. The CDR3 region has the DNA TGTGCCAGCAAACCGGACAGGGGGCCGGGCTACACCTTC.

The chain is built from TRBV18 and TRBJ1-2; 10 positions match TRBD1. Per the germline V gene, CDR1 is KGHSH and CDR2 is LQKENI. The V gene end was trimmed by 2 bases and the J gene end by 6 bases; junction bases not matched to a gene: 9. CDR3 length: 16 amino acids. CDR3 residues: CASSPSQTGGKDGYTF. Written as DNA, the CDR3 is TGTGCCAGCTCACCATCTCAGACAGGGGGCAAGGATGGCTACACCTTC.

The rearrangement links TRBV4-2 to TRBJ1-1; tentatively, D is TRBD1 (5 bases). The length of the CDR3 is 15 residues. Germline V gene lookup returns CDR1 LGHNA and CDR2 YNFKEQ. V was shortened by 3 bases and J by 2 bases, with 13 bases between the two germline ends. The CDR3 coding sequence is TGTGCCAGCAGCCACCCGGGACCGATTAACACTGAAGCTTTCTTT. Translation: CASSHPGPINTEAFF.

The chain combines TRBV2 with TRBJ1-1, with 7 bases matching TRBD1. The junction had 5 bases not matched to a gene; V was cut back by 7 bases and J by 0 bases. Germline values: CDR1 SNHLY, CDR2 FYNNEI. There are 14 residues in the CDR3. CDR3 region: CASKGAGLNTEAFF. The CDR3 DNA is TGTGCCAGCAAGGGGGCAGGGTTGAACACTGAAGCTTTCTTT.

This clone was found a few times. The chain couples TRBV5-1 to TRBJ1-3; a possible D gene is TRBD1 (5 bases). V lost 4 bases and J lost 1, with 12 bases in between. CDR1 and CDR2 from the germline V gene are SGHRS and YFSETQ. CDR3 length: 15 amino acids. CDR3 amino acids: CASSPRGGSGNTIYF. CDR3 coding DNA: TGCGCCAGCAGCCCCCGTGGGGGATCTGGAAACACCATATATTTT.

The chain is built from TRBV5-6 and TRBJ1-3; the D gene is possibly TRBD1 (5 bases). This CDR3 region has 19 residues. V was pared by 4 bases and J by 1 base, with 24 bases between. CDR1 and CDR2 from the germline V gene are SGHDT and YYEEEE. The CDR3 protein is CASSMLQGINLRSGNTIYF. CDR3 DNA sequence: TGTGCCAGCAGCATGCTTCAGGGAATCAACCTCAGGTCTGGAAACACCATATATTTT.

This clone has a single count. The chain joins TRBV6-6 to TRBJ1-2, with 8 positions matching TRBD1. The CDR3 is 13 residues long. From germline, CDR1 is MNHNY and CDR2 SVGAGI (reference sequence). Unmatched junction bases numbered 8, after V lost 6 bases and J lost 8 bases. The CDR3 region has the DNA TGTGCCAGCAGCCCCCGGACAGGGTCCGGCTACACCTTC. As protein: CASSPRTGSGYTF.

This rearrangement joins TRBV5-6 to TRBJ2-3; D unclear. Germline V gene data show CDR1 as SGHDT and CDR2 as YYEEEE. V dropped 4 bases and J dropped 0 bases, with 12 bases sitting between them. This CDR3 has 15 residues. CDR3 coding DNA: TGTGCCAGCAGCCTCCTTACTTCTAGCACAGATACGCAGTATTTT. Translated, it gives CASSLLTSSTDTQYF.

The CDR3 reads CASSFDSGNSPLHF. CDR3 DNA sequence: TGTGCCAGCAGCTTCGACAGCGGTAATTCACCCCTCCACTTT. The genes are TRBV7-9 and TRBJ1-6; D may be TRBD1 (5 bases). Germline-derived CDR1 and CDR2 are SEHNR and FQNEAQ (reference sequence). This CDR3 is built from 14 residues. Trimming left V 3 bases short and J 6 bases short, with 9 bases between.

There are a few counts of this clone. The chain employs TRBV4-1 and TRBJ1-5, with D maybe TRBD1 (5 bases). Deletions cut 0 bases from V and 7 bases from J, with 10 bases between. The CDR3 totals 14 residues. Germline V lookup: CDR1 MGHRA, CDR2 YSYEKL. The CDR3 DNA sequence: TGCGCCAGCAGCCAAGATTGGGGGACGCAGCCCCAGCATTTT. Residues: CASSQDWGTQPQHF.

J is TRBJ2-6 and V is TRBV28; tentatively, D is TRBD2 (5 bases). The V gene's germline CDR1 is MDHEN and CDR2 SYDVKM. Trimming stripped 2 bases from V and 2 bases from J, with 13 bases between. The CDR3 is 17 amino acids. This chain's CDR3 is CASSLRRVTTGANVLTF. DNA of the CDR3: TGTGCCAGCAGTTTAAGGCGGGTAACCACTGGGGCCAACGTCCTGACTTTC.

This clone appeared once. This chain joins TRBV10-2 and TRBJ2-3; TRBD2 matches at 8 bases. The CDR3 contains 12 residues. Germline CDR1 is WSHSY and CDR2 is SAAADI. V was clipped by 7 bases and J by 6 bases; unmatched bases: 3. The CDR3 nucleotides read TGCGCCAGCAACACGGGAGGGGATACGCAGTATTTT. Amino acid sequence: CASNTGGDTQYF.

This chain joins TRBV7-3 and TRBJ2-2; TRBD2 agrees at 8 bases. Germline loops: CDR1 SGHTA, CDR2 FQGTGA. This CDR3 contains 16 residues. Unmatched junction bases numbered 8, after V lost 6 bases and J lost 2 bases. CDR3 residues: CASSQAGGVNTGELFF. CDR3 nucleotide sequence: TGTGCCAGCAGTCAAGCCGGGGGGGTCAACACCGGGGAGCTGTTTTTT. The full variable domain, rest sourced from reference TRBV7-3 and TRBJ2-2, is GAGVSQTPSNKVTEKGKYVELRCDPISGHTALYWYRQSLGQGPEFLIYFQGTGAADDSGLPNDRFFAVRPEGSVSTLKIQRTERGDSAVYLCASSQAGGVNTGELFFGEGSRLTVL.

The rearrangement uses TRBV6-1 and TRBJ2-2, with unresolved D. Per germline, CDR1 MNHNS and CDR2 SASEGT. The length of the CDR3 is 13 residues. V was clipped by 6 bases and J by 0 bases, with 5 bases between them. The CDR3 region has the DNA TGTGCCAGCAGGGGCGCGAACACCGGGGAGCTGTTTTTT. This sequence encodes CASRGANTGELFF.

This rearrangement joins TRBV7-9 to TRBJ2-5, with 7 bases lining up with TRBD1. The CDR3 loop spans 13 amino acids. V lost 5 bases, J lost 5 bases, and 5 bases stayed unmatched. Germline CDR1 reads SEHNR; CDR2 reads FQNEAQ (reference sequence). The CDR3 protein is CASSHRGRETQYF. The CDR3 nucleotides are TGTGCCAGCAGCCACAGGGGCCGGGAGACCCAGTACTTC.

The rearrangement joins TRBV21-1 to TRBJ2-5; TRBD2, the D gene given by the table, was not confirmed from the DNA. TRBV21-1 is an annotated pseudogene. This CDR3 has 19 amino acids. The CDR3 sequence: CASSTQAVAGGLRQETQYF. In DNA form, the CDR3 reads TGTGCCAGCAGCACCCAGGCGGTAGCGGGGGGGCTAAGGCAAGAGACCCAGTACTTC.

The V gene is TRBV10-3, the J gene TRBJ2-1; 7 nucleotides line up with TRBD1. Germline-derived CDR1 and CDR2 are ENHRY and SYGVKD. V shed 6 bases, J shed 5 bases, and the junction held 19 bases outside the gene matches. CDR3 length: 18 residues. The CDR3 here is CAISKQGRPSLGDNEQFF. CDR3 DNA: TGTGCCATCAGCAAACAGGGGCGCCCCTCTTTAGGAGACAATGAGCAGTTCTTC.

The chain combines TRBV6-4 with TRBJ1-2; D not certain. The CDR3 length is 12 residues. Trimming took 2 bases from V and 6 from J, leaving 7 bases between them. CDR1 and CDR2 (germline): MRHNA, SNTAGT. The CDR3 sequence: CASSDPRDGYTF. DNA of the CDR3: TGTGCCAGCAGTGACCCAAGGGATGGCTACACCTTC.

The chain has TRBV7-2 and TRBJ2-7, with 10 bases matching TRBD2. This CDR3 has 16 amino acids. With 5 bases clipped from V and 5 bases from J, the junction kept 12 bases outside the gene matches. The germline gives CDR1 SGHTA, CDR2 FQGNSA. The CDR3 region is CASSPATASGGHEQYF. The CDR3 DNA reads TGTGCCAGCAGCCCAGCGACGGCTAGCGGGGGCCACGAGCAGTACTTC.

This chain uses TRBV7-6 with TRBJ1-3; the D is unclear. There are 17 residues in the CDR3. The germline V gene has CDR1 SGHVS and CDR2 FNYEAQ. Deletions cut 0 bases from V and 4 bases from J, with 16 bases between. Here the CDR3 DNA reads TGTGCCAGCAGCTTAGCGAGCGACACCCGGGGAGGAAACACCATATATTTT. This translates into CASSLASDTRGGNTIYF. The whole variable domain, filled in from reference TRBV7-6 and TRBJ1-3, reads GAGVSQSPRYKVTKRGQDVALRCDPISGHVSLYWYRQALGQGPEFLTYFNYEAQQDKSGLPNDRFSAERPEGSISTLTIQRTEQRDSAMYRCASSLASDTRGGNTIYFGEGSWLTVV.

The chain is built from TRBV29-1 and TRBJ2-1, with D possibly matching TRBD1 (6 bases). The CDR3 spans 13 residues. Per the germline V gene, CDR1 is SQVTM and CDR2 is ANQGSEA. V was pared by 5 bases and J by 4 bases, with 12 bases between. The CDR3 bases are TGCAGCGTTCTCCGGGACACGTACAATGAGCAGTTCTTC. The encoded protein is CSVLRDTYNEQFF.

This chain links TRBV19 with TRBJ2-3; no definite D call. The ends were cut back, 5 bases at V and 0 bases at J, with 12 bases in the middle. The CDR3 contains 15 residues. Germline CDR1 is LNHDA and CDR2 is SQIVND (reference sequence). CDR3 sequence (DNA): TGTGCCAGTAGTTCCGGGTTCGCTAGCACAGATACGCAGTATTTT. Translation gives CASSSGFASTDTQYF.